This section outlines one TCR beta chain sequence together with its context. Sequencing used immunoSEQ multiplex PCR; TCRdb keeps in-frame clones, though not all of them. The profile shows 110,000 to 150,000 clones, over 75% of them singletons. The sample belongs to a study of blood T cell repertoires in COVID-19. Study-wide context: Material from acute and convalescent COVID-19 was sourced from the United States, Italy and Spain. The cDNA or gDNA used as material had been derived from T cells, B-cell-depleted T cells, or PBMCs.

The V end was cut by 2 bases, the J end by 4 bases, with 12 bases between. This CDR3 comprises 15 residues. In germline, CDR1 is KGHSH, CDR2 LQKENI. The specimen sequenced was peripheral blood. The V call is TRBV18, the J call TRBJ1-3, with no clear D. The source is a woman in her fifties or sixties with acute or convalescent COVID-19. The CDR3 DNA sequence: TGTGCCAGCTCACCAGGTCAAAGCGTAGGAAACACCATATATTTT. This sequence encodes CASSPGQSVGNTIYF.